This is a list of T cell receptor beta chains from one sample in a study of human T cells and chemical hapten exposure. MiXCR was run by TCRdb on the RACE reads, yielding one entry per CDR3 protein. Of about 170,000 distinct CDR3 sequences listed, roughly a quarter are singletons. Specimen: whole blood, collected in connection with sensitization to the hapten diphenylcyclopropenone (DPC). The receptors stem from a woman between 18 and 30 years old with alopecia areata. Some clones in this sample may be carry-over from other donors' samples. CDR3s leave out the opening cysteine and the closing phenylalanine or tryptophan. The D gene is left open where the match is weak.

- TRBJ2-6 TRBV11-2 ASSPLSGANVLT
- TRBJ1-1 TRBV6-1 ASSGTVVTEAF
- TRBJ2-1 TRBV29-1 SVYRDNEQF
- TRBJ2-7 TRBV4-1 ASSQAREPYEQY
- TRBJ2-7 TRBV5-1 ASSLPTSSYEQY
- TRBJ2-6 TRBV4-1 ASSSGTGANVLT
- TRBJ2-6 TRBV7-2 ASSLASPGANVLT
- TRBJ2-3 TRBV12-5 ASGQQGSQY
- TRBJ1-1 TRBV5-1 ASSLGGGVVAEAF
TRBD1 TRBJ2-5 TRBV9 ASSVRDREGETQY
- TRBJ1-5 TRBV29-1 SVGREGSNQPQH
TRBD1 TRBJ1-2 TRBV15 ATSRGTGGYGYT
- TRBJ1-6 TRBV20-1 SARVQNSPLH
- TRBJ2-1 TRBV6-5 ASSYNTLGEQF
- TRBJ2-7 TRBV20-1 SARGTYEQY
TRBD1 TRBJ2-7 TRBV4-1 ASSHLETGGYEQY
- TRBJ1-1 TRBV6-1 AVKREGRLP
- TRBJ2-7 TRBV9 ASTQGPARTEQY
TRBD2 TRBJ2-3 TRBV11-2 ASSPKPGGRGDTQY
- TRBJ2-2 TRBV20-1 SAPPRPNTGELF
- TRBJ2-3 TRBV20-1 SARRGYTDTQY
- TRBJ2-2 TRBV7-2 ASTQGFAGELF
- TRBJ1-1 TRBV6-2/TRBV6-3 ASSRVDPLTEAF
- TRBJ2-7 TRBV27 ASKDTHEQY
- TRBJ1-2 TRBV20-1 SAIRVGYT
- TRBJ2-5 TRBV7-2 ASSSTQETQY
- TRBJ1-4 TRBV7-9 ASSLLAEKLF
- TRBJ1-1 TRBV7-9 ASLLQLGGMNTEAF
TRBD1 TRBJ2-1 TRBV7-2 ASSLGQGWGEQF
- TRBJ2-7 TRBV7-9 ASSGFGTIPYEQY
- TRBJ1-6 TRBV6-5 ASSETPSSYNSPLH
TRBD2 TRBJ2-3 TRBV7-2 ASSLERTSSTQY
TRBD1 TRBJ2-7 TRBV5-1 ASSPGQAGFREQY
TRBD1 TRBJ2-7 TRBV4-1 ASSQQDRGNGEQY
- TRBJ1-1 TRBV5-1 ASSLDLSLAEAF
TRBD1 TRBJ2-5 TRBV20-1 SARRPGTGQETQY
TRBD1 TRBJ2-3 TRBV14 ASSYTTGASTDTQY
TRBD2 TRBJ2-3 TRBV4-1 ASSQPSGRDTQY
- TRBJ1-2 TRBV28 ASIGSNYGYT
- TRBJ2-3 TRBV13 ASSLLLDLGATDTQY
TRBD1 TRBJ2-7 TRBV6-2/TRBV6-3 ASNTPGTVSYEQY